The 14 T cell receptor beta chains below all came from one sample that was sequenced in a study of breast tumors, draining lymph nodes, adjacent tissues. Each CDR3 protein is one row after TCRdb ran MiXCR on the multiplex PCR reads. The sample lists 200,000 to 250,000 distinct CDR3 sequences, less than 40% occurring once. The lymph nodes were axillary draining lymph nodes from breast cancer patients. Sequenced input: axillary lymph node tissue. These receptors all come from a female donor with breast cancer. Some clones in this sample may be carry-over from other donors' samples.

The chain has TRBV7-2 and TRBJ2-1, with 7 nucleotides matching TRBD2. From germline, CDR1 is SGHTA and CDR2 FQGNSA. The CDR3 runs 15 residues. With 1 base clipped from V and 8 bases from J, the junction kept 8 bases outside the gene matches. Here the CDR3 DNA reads TGTGCCAGCAGCTTAGGGGCGGGAGTAGCACATGAGCAGTTCTTC. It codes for CASSLGAGVAHEQFF.

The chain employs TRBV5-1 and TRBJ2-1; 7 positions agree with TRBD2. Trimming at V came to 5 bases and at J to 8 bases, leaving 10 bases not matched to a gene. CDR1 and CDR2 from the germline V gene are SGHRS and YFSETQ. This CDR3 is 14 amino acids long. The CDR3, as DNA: TGCGCCAGCAGTTGGGGGGGGGGTGGAGATGAGCAGTTCTTC. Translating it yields CASSWGGGGDEQFF.

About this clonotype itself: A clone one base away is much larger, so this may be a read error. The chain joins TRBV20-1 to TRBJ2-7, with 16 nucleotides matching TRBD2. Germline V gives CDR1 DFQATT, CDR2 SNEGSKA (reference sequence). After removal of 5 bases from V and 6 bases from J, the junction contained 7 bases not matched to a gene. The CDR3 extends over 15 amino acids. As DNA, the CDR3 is TGCAGTGCTCCGGGGACTAGCGGGAGGGCGTCCGAGCAGTACTTC. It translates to CSAPGTSGRASEQYF.

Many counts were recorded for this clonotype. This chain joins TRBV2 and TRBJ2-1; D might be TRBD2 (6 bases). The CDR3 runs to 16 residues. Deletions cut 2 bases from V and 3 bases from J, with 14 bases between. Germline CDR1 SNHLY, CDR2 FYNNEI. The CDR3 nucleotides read TGTGCCAGCAGTGAATGGGGCGGGACCATCTACAATGAGCAGTTCTTC. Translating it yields CASSEWGGTIYNEQFF.

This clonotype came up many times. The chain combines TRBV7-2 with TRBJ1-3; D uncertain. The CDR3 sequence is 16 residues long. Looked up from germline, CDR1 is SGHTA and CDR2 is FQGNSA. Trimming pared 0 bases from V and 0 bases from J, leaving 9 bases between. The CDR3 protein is CASSLASTRSGNTIYF. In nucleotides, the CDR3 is TGTGCCAGCAGCTTAGCGAGTACCCGCTCTGGAAACACCATATATTTT.

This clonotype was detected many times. CDR3 sequence reads: CASSRSPGTGNNEQFF. The CDR3 DNA reads as TGTGCCAGCAGCCGAAGTCCCGGGACAGGGAACAATGAGCAGTTCTTC. J is TRBJ2-1 and V is TRBV7-8; 9 nucleotides align to TRBD1. This CDR3 contains 16 residues. Germline-derived CDR1 and CDR2 are SGHVS and FQNEAQ. V shed 5 bases and J 5 bases; nucleotides not matched to a gene: 10.

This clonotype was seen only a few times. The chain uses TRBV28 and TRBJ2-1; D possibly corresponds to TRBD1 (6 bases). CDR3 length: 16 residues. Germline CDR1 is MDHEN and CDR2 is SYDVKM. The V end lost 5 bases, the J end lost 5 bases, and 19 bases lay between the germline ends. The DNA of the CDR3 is TGTGCCAGCAGTCTAACCGGGACAAGGTTGCACAATGAGCAGTTCTTC. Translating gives CASSLTGTRLHNEQFF.

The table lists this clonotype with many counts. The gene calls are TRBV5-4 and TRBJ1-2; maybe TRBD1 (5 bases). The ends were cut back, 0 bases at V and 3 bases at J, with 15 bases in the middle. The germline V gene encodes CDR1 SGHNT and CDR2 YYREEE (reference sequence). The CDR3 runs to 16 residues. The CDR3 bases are TGTGCCAGCAGCTTGGGACAGTCCCTCGGGGACTATGGCTACACCTTC. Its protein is CASSLGQSLGDYGYTF.

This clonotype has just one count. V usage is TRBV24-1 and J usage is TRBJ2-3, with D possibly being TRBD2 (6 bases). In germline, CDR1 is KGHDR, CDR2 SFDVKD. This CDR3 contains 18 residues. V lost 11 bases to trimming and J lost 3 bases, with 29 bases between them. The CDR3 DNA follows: TGTGCCAGCAGCCTAACAATCCCCAGCGGGCAGGGTACAGATACGCAGTATTTT. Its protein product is CASSLTIPSGQGTDTQYF.

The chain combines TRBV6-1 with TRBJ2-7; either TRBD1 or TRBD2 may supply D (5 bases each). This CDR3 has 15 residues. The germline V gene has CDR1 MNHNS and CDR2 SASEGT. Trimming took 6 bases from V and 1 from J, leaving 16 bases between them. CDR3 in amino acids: CASRVGTYSSYEQYF. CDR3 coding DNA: TGTGCCAGCAGGGTCGGGACCTATTCATCCTACGAGCAGTACTTC.

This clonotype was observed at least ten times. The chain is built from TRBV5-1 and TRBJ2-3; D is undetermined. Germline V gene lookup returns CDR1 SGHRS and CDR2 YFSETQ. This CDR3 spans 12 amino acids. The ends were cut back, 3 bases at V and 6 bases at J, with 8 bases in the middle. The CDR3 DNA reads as TGCGCCAGCAGCTATTCCCAGGATACGCAGTATTTT. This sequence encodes CASSYSQDTQYF.

CDR3 sequence: CASSLEGTSVDTQYF. CDR3 bases: TGTGCCAGCAGCTTAGAGGGGACTAGCGTAGATACGCAGTATTTT. This chain joins TRBV7-2 and TRBJ2-3; 10 bases line up with TRBD2. The CDR3 covers 15 residues. The junction had 3 bases not matched to a gene; V was cut back by 1 base and J by 5 bases. The germline gives CDR1 SGHTA, CDR2 FQGNSA.

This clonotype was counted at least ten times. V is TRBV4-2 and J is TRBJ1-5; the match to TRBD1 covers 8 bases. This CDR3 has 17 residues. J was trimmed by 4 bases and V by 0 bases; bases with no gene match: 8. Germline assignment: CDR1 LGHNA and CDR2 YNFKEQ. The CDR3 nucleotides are TGTGCCAGCAGCCAAGAATCCGGGACAGGTGGTAATCAGCCCCAGCATTTT. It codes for CASSQESGTGGNQPQHF.

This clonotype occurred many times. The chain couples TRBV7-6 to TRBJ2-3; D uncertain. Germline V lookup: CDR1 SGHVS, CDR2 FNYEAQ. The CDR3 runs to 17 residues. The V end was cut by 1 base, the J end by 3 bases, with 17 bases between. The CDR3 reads CASSLDFTLPWTDTQYF. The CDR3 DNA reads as TGTGCCAGCAGCTTAGACTTCACCCTCCCATGGACAGATACGCAGTATTTT. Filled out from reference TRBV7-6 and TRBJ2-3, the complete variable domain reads GAGVSQSPRYKVTKRGQDVALRCDPISGHVSLYWYRQALGQGPEFLTYFNYEAQQDKSGLPNDRFSAERPEGSISTLTIQRTEQRDSAMYRCASSLDFTLPWTDTQYFGPGTRLTVL.